The 27 T cell receptor beta chains below all came from one sample that was sequenced in a study of blood T cell repertoires in COVID-19. TCRdb keeps only in-frame clones here, not all; method: immunoSEQ multiplex PCR. The sample lists approximately 35,000 clones; approximately 85% were seen once. The sequencing input was peripheral blood. The receptors derive from a man in his fifties or sixties with active COVID-19.

J is TRBJ2-3 and V is TRBV5-1; 11 bases align to TRBD2. The CDR3 is 17 amino acids. Per germline, CDR1 SGHRS and CDR2 YFSETQ. V shed 2 bases and J 0 bases; nucleotides not matched to a gene: 5. CDR3 residues: CASSFRLAGISTDTQYF. CDR3 DNA: TGCGCCAGCAGCTTTCGACTAGCGGGAATTAGCACAGATACGCAGTATTTT.

The genes are TRBV19 and TRBJ2-1; 8 positions agree with TRBD1. Trimming removed 6 bases from V and 7 bases from J; junction bases left unmatched: 17. This CDR3 is 17 amino acids long. Germline V CDR1 and CDR2: LNHDA, SQIVND (reference sequence). CDR3 DNA sequence: TGTGCCAGTAGCGACCCGACAGGGGTGAGTTTAGGGAATGAGCAGTTCTTC. This gives the protein CASSDPTGVSLGNEQFF. Using reference TRBV19 and TRBJ2-1 for the parts outside the CDR3, the full variable domain is DGGITQSPKYLFRKEGQNVTLSCEQNLNHDAMYWYRQDPGQGLRLIYYSQIVNDFQKGDIAEGYSVSREKKESFPLTVTSAQKNPTAFYLCASSDPTGVSLGNEQFFGPGTRLTVL.

This chain uses TRBV11-3 with TRBJ2-2; D perhaps matches TRBD2 (6 bases). Germline V lookup: CDR1 SGHNT, CDR2 YENEEA. V was clipped by 3 bases and J by 6 bases, with 14 bases between them. This CDR3 contains 15 residues. CDR3 coding DNA: TGTGCCAGCAGCTTTGGGACTCCCCGAGCCGGGGAGCTGTTTTTT. This encodes CASSFGTPRAGELFF.

This chain links TRBV25-1 with TRBJ2-5, with a possible D match to TRBD2 (7 bases). This CDR3 contains 14 residues. Germline CDR1 and CDR2: MGHDK and SYGVNS. V dropped 7 bases and J dropped 7 bases, with 19 bases sitting between them. CDR3: CASKGGGQGRTQYF. As DNA, the CDR3 is TGTGCCAGCAAAGGGGGGGGGCAGGGACGGACCCAGTACTTC.

V and J are TRBV28 and TRBJ1-5; possible D gene TRBD1, 5 bases. Per the germline V gene, CDR1 is MDHEN and CDR2 is SYDVKM. V was cut by 5 bases and J by 4 bases, with 12 bases left in between. This CDR3 region has 14 residues. CDR3 bases: TGTGCCAGCAGTGCCAGACAGATGAATCAGCCCCAGCATTTT. This sequence encodes CASSARQMNQPQHF. Combining the CDR3 with reference TRBV28 and TRBJ1-5 gives the whole variable domain DVKVTQSSRYLVKRTGEKVFLECVQDMDHENMFWYRQDPGLGLRLIYFSYDVKMKEKGDIPEGYSVSREKKERFSLILESASTNQTSMYLCASSARQMNQPQHFGDGTRLSIL.

This chain joins TRBV10-3 and TRBJ2-1; 13 bases align to TRBD2. Germline-derived CDR1 and CDR2 are ENHRY and SYGVKD. The V and J ends lost 5 bases and 8 bases, in that order; junction bases with no gene match: 3. The CDR3 is 14 amino acids. Here the CDR3 DNA reads TGTGCCATCAGTTGGACTAGCGGGAGCTATGAGCAGTTCTTC. This translates into CAISWTSGSYEQFF.

The chain couples TRBV4-2 to TRBJ1-6, with D maybe TRBD1 (5 bases). V gave up 1 base and J gave up 10 bases, with 8 bases separating them. This CDR3 has 13 amino acids. From germline, CDR1 is LGHNA and CDR2 YNFKEQ. CDR3 coding DNA: TGTGCCAGCAGCCAAGGACGGGGGTCACCCCTCCACTTT. This codes for CASSQGRGSPLHF.

The chain uses TRBV28 and TRBJ1-4; D call uncertain. Germline CDR1 and CDR2: MDHEN and SYDVKM. V was shortened by 4 bases and J by 2 bases, with 8 bases between the two germline ends. The CDR3 sequence is 14 residues long. The CDR3 sequence is CASSYAQTNEKLFF. CDR3 bases: TGTGCCAGCAGTTATGCTCAGACTAATGAAAAACTGTTTTTT.

The chain recombines TRBV7-9 with TRBJ2-7, with D tentatively TRBD1 (6 bases). The CDR3 spans 14 residues. V lost 6 bases, J lost 4 bases, and 16 bases lay in between. Per the germline V gene, CDR1 is SEHNR and CDR2 is FQNEAQ (reference sequence). In DNA form, the CDR3 reads TGTGCCAGCAGTTTACAGACAGGACCATACGAGCAGTACTTC. Amino acid sequence: CASSLQTGPYEQYF.

This clone showed up just once. V and J are TRBV18 and TRBJ2-1, with 11 nucleotides matching TRBD2. This CDR3 is 16 amino acids long. From germline, CDR1 is KGHSH and CDR2 LQKENI. V lost 6 bases to trimming and J lost 5 bases; unmatched junction nucleotides: 9. The CDR3 nucleotides read TGTGCCAGCTCCCCCCTCGGGACTAGCGGTAACAATGAGCAGTTCTTC. This translates into CASSPLGTSGNNEQFF. The complete variable domain, with remaining parts taken from reference TRBV18 and TRBJ2-1, reads NAGVMQNPRHLVRRRGQEARLRCSPMKGHSHVYWYRQLPEEGLKFMVYLQKENIIDESGMPKERFSAEFPKEGPSILRIQQVVRGDSAAYFCASSPLGTSGNNEQFFGPGTRLTVL.

The chain is built from TRBV6-5 and TRBJ2-3; D is ambiguous. This CDR3 has 14 residues. Trimming removed 7 bases from V and 1 base from J, with 12 bases in between. Germline CDR1 reads MNHEY; CDR2 reads SVGAGI. CDR3 nucleotide sequence: TGTGCCAGCAAGTTATGGCTGGGCACAGATACGCAGTATTTT. Amino acid sequence: CASKLWLGTDTQYF.

V and J are TRBV6-5 and TRBJ1-1; possibly TRBD1 for D (6 bases). The CDR3 is made up of 15 amino acids. Per the germline V gene, CDR1 is MNHEY and CDR2 is SVGAGI. Trimming stripped 0 bases from V and 5 bases from J, with 13 bases between. The CDR3 is CASSYSTGRRTEAFF. The CDR3 DNA sequence: TGTGCCAGCAGTTACTCGACAGGACGTCGGACTGAAGCTTTCTTT.

The chain joins TRBV9 to TRBJ1-1; weak D call: TRBD1 (6 bases). Deletions cut 0 bases from V and 6 bases from J, with 12 bases between. CDR1 and CDR2 from the germline V gene are SGDLS and YYNGEE. The CDR3 spans 14 residues. The CDR3 loop is CASSVVGGASEAFF. The CDR3 nucleotides are TGTGCCAGCAGCGTAGTAGGGGGGGCTTCTGAAGCTTTCTTT. The variable domain in full, with the rest retrieved from reference TRBV9 and TRBJ1-1, is DSGVTQTPKHLITATGQRVTLRCSPRSGDLSVYWYQQSLDQGLQFLIQYYNGEERAKGNILERFSAQQFPDLHSELNLSSLELGDSALYFCASSVVGGASEAFFGQGTRLTVV.

V usage is TRBV11-2 and J usage is TRBJ2-6; 8 bases match TRBD2. Germline V gives CDR1 SGHAT, CDR2 FQNNGV. V lost 5 bases and J lost 0; bases outside the gene matches: 3. The CDR3 contains 16 residues. CDR3 sequence: CASSVRGGSGANVLTF. CDR3 sequence (DNA): TGTGCCAGCAGCGTCCGGGGGGGCTCTGGGGCCAACGTCCTGACTTTC.

The chain links TRBV27 to TRBJ2-7; 7 nucleotides align to TRBD2. This CDR3 spans 14 amino acids. V lost 4 bases, J lost 6 bases, and 9 bases stayed unmatched. Germline lookup yields CDR1 MNHEY and CDR2 SMNVEV (reference sequence). The CDR3 DNA is TGTGCCAGCAGTTCTTTGCGCGGGAGAAGCGAGCAGTACGTC. This encodes CASSSLRGRSEQYV.

The gene calls are TRBV5-1 and TRBJ1-4, with TRBD1 matching over 8 bases. Germline lookup yields CDR1 SGHRS and CDR2 YFSETQ. The CDR3 runs to 14 residues. V was pared by 3 bases and J by 7 bases, with 5 bases of the junction left unmatched. The CDR3 coding sequence is TGCGCCAGCAGCTCGGGACAGGAAGGTGAAAAACTGTTTTTT. Translation gives CASSSGQEGEKLFF.

The genes are TRBV12-3 or TRBV12-4 and TRBJ2-4; D perhaps matches TRBD2 (6 bases). Trimming pared 5 bases from V and 8 bases from J, leaving 10 bases between. CDR3 length: 12 amino acids. CDR3 bases: TGTGCCAGCAGTGGGGACTCGGACATTCAGTACTTC. Residues: CASSGDSDIQYF.

This clone was detected only a few times. This chain joins TRBV7-6 and TRBJ1-2, with D maybe TRBD1 (6 bases). There are 15 residues in the CDR3. V lost 3 bases, J lost 0 bases, and 11 bases lay in between. Germline values: CDR1 SGHVS, CDR2 FNYEAQ. The CDR3 loop reads CASSLERTANYGYTF. The DNA for the CDR3 is TGTGCCAGCAGCTTGGAGCGGACAGCTAACTATGGCTACACCTTC.

The chain joins TRBV10-2 to TRBJ1-3; D is unresolved. There are 13 residues in the CDR3. V lost 0 bases and J lost 9, with 9 bases in between. The V gene's germline CDR1 is WSHSY and CDR2 SAAADI. In DNA, the CDR3 is TGCGCCAGCAGTGAGTCTAGTGGGAGCACCATATATTTT. Translating it yields CASSESSGSTIYF.

The rearrangement uses TRBV6-4 and TRBJ2-1; 8 positions match TRBD2. V was pared by 2 bases and J by 7 bases, with 7 bases of the junction left unmatched. CDR3 length: 15 amino acids. Germline V gene data show CDR1 as MRHNA and CDR2 as SNTAGT. The DNA for the CDR3 is TGTGCCAGCAGTGACGTTTCTAGCGGGCGGAATGAGCAGTTCTTC. Encoded protein: CASSDVSSGRNEQFF.

The rearrangement joins TRBV13 to TRBJ2-7, with D unclear. Germline-derived CDR1 and CDR2 are PRHDT and FYEKMQ (reference sequence). This CDR3 comprises 11 residues. V lost 4 bases to trimming and J lost 4 bases, with 5 bases between them. The CDR3, as DNA: TGTGCCAGCAGCTCCCAGTACGAGCAGTACTTC. Residues: CASSSQYEQYF.

This clone occurred a few times. The V call is TRBV12-3 or TRBV12-4, the J call TRBJ2-4; tentative D call: TRBD1 (5 bases). CDR3 length: 13 residues. V was clipped by 3 bases and J by 6 bases, with 9 bases between them. For the CDR3, the DNA is TGTGCCAGCAGTTTTGACAGTCGAAACATTCAGTACTTC. Protein product: CASSFDSRNIQYF.

The chain links TRBV29-1 to TRBJ2-2; 9 positions agree with TRBD2. The CDR3 runs 14 residues. J was trimmed by 1 base and V by 3 bases; bases with no gene match: 0. CDR1 is SQVTM, CDR2 ANQGSEA, per germline. The CDR3 protein is CSVDSGRNTGELFF. CDR3 sequence (DNA): TGCAGCGTTGATAGCGGGAGGAACACCGGGGAGCTGTTTTTT.

The gene calls are TRBV11-2 and TRBJ2-1; 12 positions match TRBD2. The CDR3 is made up of 19 amino acids. The germline V gene has CDR1 SGHAT and CDR2 FQNNGV. With 1 base clipped from V and 6 bases from J, the junction kept 13 bases outside the gene matches. The CDR3 nucleotides read TGTGCCAGCAGCTTAGCTTTCGTACTAGCGGGAGGCGCGGGCAATGAGCAGTTCTTC. As protein: CASSLAFVLAGGAGNEQFF.

The chain recombines TRBV2 with TRBJ2-5, with 7 positions matching TRBD1. This CDR3 region has 13 residues. Trimming cost V 4 bases and J 2 bases; bases outside gene matches: 1. Germline V gene sequence: CDR1 SNHLY, CDR2 FYNNEI. In DNA form, the CDR3 reads TGTGCCAGCAGTGTGGGACAGCAAGAGACCCAGTACTTC. Translated: CASSVGQQETQYF.

V and J are TRBV20-1 and TRBJ2-3; D remains unclear. V dropped 3 bases and J dropped 6 bases, with 7 bases sitting between them. CDR1 is DFQATT and CDR2 is SNEGSKA in the germline V gene (reference sequence). CDR3 length: 11 amino acids. The DNA of the CDR3 is TGCAGTGCTAGTCTAAAGGATACGCAGTATTTT. Its translation: CSASLKDTQYF.

This chain joins TRBV5-8 and TRBJ2-4; D gene unclear. CDR1 and CDR2 from the germline V gene are SGHTS and YDEGEE. With 0 bases removed from V and 9 bases from J, the gap between germline ends came to 16 bases. The CDR3 has 15 amino acids. The CDR3 DNA reads TGTGCCAGCAGCTTGGCTGGGTTACAGTTGGGCATTCAGTACTTC. It encodes CASSLAGLQLGIQYF.